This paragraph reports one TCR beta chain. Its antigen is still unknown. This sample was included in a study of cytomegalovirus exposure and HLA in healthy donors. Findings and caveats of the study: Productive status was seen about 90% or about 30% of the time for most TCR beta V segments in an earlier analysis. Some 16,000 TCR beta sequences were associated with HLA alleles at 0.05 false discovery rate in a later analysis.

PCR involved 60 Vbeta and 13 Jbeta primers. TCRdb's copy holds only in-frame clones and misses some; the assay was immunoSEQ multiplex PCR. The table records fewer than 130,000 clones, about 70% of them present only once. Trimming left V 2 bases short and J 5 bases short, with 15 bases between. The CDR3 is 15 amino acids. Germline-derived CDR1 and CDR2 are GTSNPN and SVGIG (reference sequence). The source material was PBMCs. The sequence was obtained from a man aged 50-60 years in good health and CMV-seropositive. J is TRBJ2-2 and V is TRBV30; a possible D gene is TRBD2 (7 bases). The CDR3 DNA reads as TGTGCCTGGAGTAAGGGGGGAGGGGCGACCGGGGAGCTGTTTTTT. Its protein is CAWSKGGGATGELFF.